Following are 20 T cell receptor beta chains from one sample sequenced in a study of cytomegalovirus exposure and HLA in healthy donors. Assay: immunoSEQ multiplex PCR; the TCRdb copy retains only in-frame clones and omits some. The profile shows fewer than 120,000 clones, around nine tenths of them singletons. Sample: PBMCs. The source of these receptors is a woman aged 18-29 years in good health and CMV-seronegative.

The chain couples TRBV4-2 to TRBJ1-4, with D hard to call. V was trimmed by 0 bases and J by 2 bases, leaving 7 bases between them. CDR3 length: 15 residues. Germline V gene data show CDR1 as LGHNA and CDR2 as YNFKEQ. Here the CDR3 reads CASSQDAGTNEKLFF. The DNA for the CDR3 is TGTGCCAGCAGCCAAGATGCGGGGACTAATGAAAAACTGTTTTTT.

Notes on this clone: The junction differs from germline at one of its ends, possibly a read error. The chain combines TRBV28 with TRBJ1-4; 7 positions agree with TRBD1. The CDR3 loop spans 12 amino acids. Germline-derived CDR1 and CDR2 are MDHEN and SYDVKM. In DNA form, the CDR3 reads TGTGCCAGCAGCCCGGGAGGGGGCAGCTCCTCTTTT. Residues: CASSPGGGSSSF. Filled out from reference TRBV28 and TRBJ1-4, the complete variable domain reads DVKVTQSSRYLVKRTGEKVFLECVQDMDHENMFWYRQDPGLGLRLIYFSYDVKMKEKGDIPEGYSVSREKKERFSLILESASTNQTSMYLCASSPGGGSSSFGSGTQLSVL.

The chain combines TRBV27 with TRBJ2-3; perhaps TRBD2 as D (5 bases). Per the germline V gene, CDR1 is MNHEY and CDR2 is SMNVEV (reference sequence). Trimming took off 8 bases at V and 2 bases at J, with 11 bases between the two ends. The CDR3 spans 13 residues. CDR3 nucleotides: TGTGCCAGCGTAAGCGGCCTCACAGATACGCAGTATTTT. Translating it yields CASVSGLTDTQYF.

DNA for the CDR3: TGTGCCAGCTCACCACCGGGACTTAGGGATGAGCAGTACTTC. It codes for CASSPPGLRDEQYF. This chain connects TRBV18 to TRBJ2-7; D is possibly TRBD2 (6 bases). Trimming pared 0 bases from V and 7 bases from J, leaving 13 bases between. Germline-derived CDR1 and CDR2 are KGHSH and LQKENI. The CDR3 length is 14 residues.

This clone occurred once. The V call is TRBV5-4, the J call TRBJ2-3, with D possibly being TRBD1 (5 bases). V shed 2 bases and J shed 4 bases, with 8 bases lying between them. The CDR3 runs to 13 residues. Germline V lookup: CDR1 SGHNT, CDR2 YYREEE (reference sequence). The CDR3: CASSFQGPDTQYF. CDR3 nucleotides: TGTGCCAGCAGCTTTCAGGGCCCAGATACGCAGTATTTT.

The chain employs TRBV9 and TRBJ2-7; D may be TRBD2 (6 bases). Germline V CDR1 and CDR2: SGDLS, YYNGEE. Trimming removed 0 bases at V and 7 bases at J, with 20 bases between. The CDR3 has 16 amino acids. CDR3 nucleotides: TGTGCCAGCAGCGTAGATTTCGGAGGGCCGGTTGAGGAGCAGTACTTC. It encodes CASSVDFGGPVEEQYF.

The genes are TRBV11-2 and TRBJ1-2, with 8 bases lining up with TRBD1. Germline CDR1 reads SGHAT; CDR2 reads FQNNGV. V shed 3 bases and J 4 bases; nucleotides not matched to a gene: 7. The CDR3 is 15 amino acids. CDR3 region: CASSLTTGAGYGYTF. CDR3 coding DNA: TGTGCCAGCAGCTTGACGACAGGGGCGGGCTATGGCTACACCTTC.

The chain links TRBV7-3 to TRBJ2-6, with D perhaps matching TRBD2 (6 bases). Per the germline V gene, CDR1 is SGHTA and CDR2 is FQGTGA. V was shortened by 5 bases and J by 3 bases, with 8 bases between the two germline ends. The CDR3 is 14 amino acids. In nucleotides, the CDR3 is TGTGCCAGCAGCCGGGACTTTGGGGCCAACGTCCTGACTTTC. This sequence encodes CASSRDFGANVLTF.

This clone showed up just a few times. This chain uses TRBV28 with TRBJ1-2, with D possibly being TRBD1 (6 bases). This CDR3 spans 13 amino acids. Germline lookup yields CDR1 MDHEN and CDR2 SYDVKM. Trimming cost V 7 bases and J 4 bases, with 13 bases left between them. The CDR3 loop reads CASTTGTSYGYTF. CDR3 bases: TGTGCCAGCACTACCGGGACAAGCTATGGCTACACCTTC.

The chain combines TRBV18 with TRBJ1-6, with D uncertain. V shed 3 bases and J shed 9 bases, with 12 bases lying between them. The CDR3 is 14 residues long. CDR1 KGHSH and CDR2 LQKENI come from the germline V gene. The CDR3 loop is CASSPEGEGSPLHF. The CDR3 region has the DNA TGTGCCAGCTCACCTGAGGGTGAGGGTTCACCCCTCCACTTT.

This clone was found a few times. The rearrangement joins TRBV29-1 to TRBJ1-3; a weak D match, TRBD1 (5 bases). Deletions cut 1 base from V and 10 bases from J, with 14 bases between. Looked up from germline, CDR1 is SQVTM and CDR2 is ANQGSEA. This CDR3 contains 13 residues. The CDR3 loop is CSVEVQGVQTIYF. DNA of the CDR3: TGCAGCGTTGAAGTACAAGGGGTCCAGACCATATATTTT.

This chain links TRBV11-2 with TRBJ2-5; 8 bases match TRBD1. The CDR3 consists of 15 residues. The J segment lost 5 bases and the V segment lost 5 bases, leaving 10 bases of the junction unmatched. CDR1 SGHAT and CDR2 FQNNGV come from the germline V gene. This chain's CDR3 is CASSPHWDRLETQYF. As DNA, the CDR3 is TGTGCCAGCAGCCCCCACTGGGACAGGCTTGAGACCCAGTACTTC.

The gene calls are TRBV19 and TRBJ2-7; a weak D match, TRBD1 (5 bases). The CDR3 totals 11 residues. Germline assignment: CDR1 LNHDA and CDR2 SQIVND (reference sequence). Trimming left V 9 bases short and J 0 bases short, with 6 bases between. CDR3 DNA: TGTGCCAGCCAGGGCTCCTACGAGCAGTACTTC. Amino acids: CASQGSYEQYF.

The chain has TRBV30 and TRBJ1-1; the D gene is possibly TRBD1 (6 bases). The germline gives CDR1 GTSNPN, CDR2 SVGIG (reference sequence). The CDR3 covers 15 residues. The V and J ends lost 3 bases and 11 bases respectively, with 25 bases between them. The chain's CDR3 is CAWSGYDSYRDGAFF. For the CDR3, the DNA is TGTGCCTGGAGCGGATACGACTCTTACAGGGATGGTGCTTTCTTT. The full variable domain, completed using reference TRBV30 and TRBJ1-1, is SQTIHQWPATLVQPVGSPLSLECTVEGTSNPNLYWYRQAAGRGLQLLFYSVGIGQISSEVPQNLSASRPQDRQFILSSKKLLLSDSGFYLCAWSGYDSYRDGAFFGQGTRLTVV.

V and J are TRBV5-1 and TRBJ1-2, with 10 bases aligning to TRBD1. V was clipped by 3 bases and J by 10 bases; unmatched bases: 3. The CDR3 has 12 residues. Germline CDR1 reads SGHRS; CDR2 reads YFSETQ. In nucleotides, the CDR3 is TGCGCCAGCAGCTCGGGGACAGGGGCCTACACCTTC. Its protein is CASSSGTGAYTF.

The gene calls are TRBV5-8 and TRBJ1-5; D not certain. The CDR3 extends over 16 amino acids. V was pared by 4 bases and J by 2 bases, with 16 bases between. Germline assignment: CDR1 SGHTS and CDR2 YDEGEE. CDR3 nucleotides: TGTGCCAGCAGCCTTCGGGTTGGTGGTGGCAATCAGCCCCAGCATTTT. This codes for CASSLRVGGGNQPQHF.

CDR3 sequence: CASSSTGGSGAQYF. The CDR3 region has the DNA TGTGCCAGCAGCTCGACAGGGGGATCGGGGGCCCAGTACTTC. The chain joins TRBV7-3 to TRBJ2-5; 9 bases fit TRBD1. Germline V lookup: CDR1 SGHTA, CDR2 FQGTGA. CDR3 length equals 14 residues. Germline trimming cut 4 bases from V and 9 bases from J; bases unmatched to any gene: 9.

The chain couples TRBV30 to TRBJ2-1; D may be TRBD2 (7 bases). V dropped 5 bases and J dropped 6 bases, with 23 bases sitting between them. CDR1 is GTSNPN and CDR2 is SVGIG in the germline V gene (reference sequence). CDR3 length: 16 residues. This CDR3 reads CAWEGGFTPNLNEQFF. DNA of the CDR3: TGTGCCTGGGAGGGGGGGTTCACCCCCAACCTCAATGAGCAGTTCTTC.

The rearrangement joins TRBV11-2 to TRBJ2-7; perhaps TRBD2 as D (5 bases). Trimming removed 5 bases at V and 0 bases at J, with 11 bases between. This CDR3 is 14 amino acids long. CDR1 and CDR2 (germline): SGHAT, FQNNGV. The CDR3 spells CASSLGLDSYEQYF. DNA of the CDR3: TGTGCCAGCAGCCTAGGACTCGACTCCTACGAGCAGTACTTC.

The V gene is TRBV7-8, the J gene TRBJ1-1, with D unclear. In germline, CDR1 is SGHVS, CDR2 FQNEAQ. V lost 2 bases and J 4 bases, leaving 14 bases between the germline ends. CDR3 length equals 15 residues. CDR3 in DNA: TGTGCCAGCAGCTTAATGCCTATAGGGAGCACTGAAGCTTTCTTT. Residues: CASSLMPIGSTEAFF. Looking up the rest from reference TRBV7-8 and TRBJ1-1 gives the full variable domain: GAGVSQSPRYKVAKRGQDVALRCDPISGHVSLFWYQQALGQGPEFLTYFQNEAQLDKSGLPSDRFFAERPEGSVSTLKIQRTQQEDSAVYLCASSLMPIGSTEAFFGQGTRLTVV.